The sample holds a few counts of the clone carrying this T cell receptor (beta chain). Germline V gives CDR1 SGHVS, CDR2 FQNEAQ. After removal of 5 bases from V and 10 bases from J, the junction contained 13 bases not matched to a gene. CDR3 length: 15 residues. This sample is part of a study of T cells in Graves' hyperthyroidism and ophthalmopathy. Amplified TCR beta CDR3 regions came from RNA transcripts. Initially, a first-round RT-PCR of the TCR CDR3 employed the HTBI primer set. TCRdb passed the multiplex PCR reads through MiXCR, listing each CDR3 protein once. This table has approximately 740,000 distinct CDR3 sequences, 14% appearing once. Newly diagnosed hyperthyroidism patients aged 18 to 65 years had disease lasting under 2 months.

The receptor was derived from a woman aged 18-35 years with Graves' hyperthyroidism. Sequenced sample: blood. The chain uses TRBV7-8 and TRBJ1-4; TRBD1 matches 7 bases. Written as DNA, the CDR3 is TGTGCCAGCAGCCGAAAAACAGGGGAGTGGGGAAAACTGTTTTTT. It translates to CASSRKTGEWGKLFF.